The sequence of this T cell receptor (beta chain) was determined in a study of T-cell reconstitution after alpha-beta-depleted transplantation in children. Overall study findings and caveats: Reportedly, alpha-beta T cells present about two months post-transplant originated from several hundred expanded clones of graft origin. The main origin of T-cell counts and diversity one year after transplant was newly produced T cells. In some patients, recipient T cells and intrathymic progenitors surviving conditioning explained high day-60 diversity.

This clonotype was recorded many times. Its matching antigen is unknown. Unique molecular identifiers were incorporated into the prepared TCRbeta library. TCRdb re-called the PCR reads with MiXCR, one entry per CDR3 protein. The profile shows about 160,000 distinct CDR3 sequences, over 8.5% of them singletons. The CDR3 extends over 15 amino acids. The germline V gene has CDR1 SGHVS and CDR2 FQNEAQ. Trimming took off 3 bases at V and 4 bases at J, with 12 bases between the two ends. V is TRBV7-8 and J is TRBJ2-2, with a tentative D call TRBD2 (5 bases). The source is a boy aged 2-15 years with acute myeloid leukemia, due to receive a stem cell transplant. Sample: PBMCs, taken before TCRalphabeta/CD19-depleted stem cell transplant. DNA of the CDR3: TGTGCCAGCAGCTTTATCGGGGAACGCACCGGGGAGCTGTTTTTT. Its protein product is CASSFIGERTGELFF.